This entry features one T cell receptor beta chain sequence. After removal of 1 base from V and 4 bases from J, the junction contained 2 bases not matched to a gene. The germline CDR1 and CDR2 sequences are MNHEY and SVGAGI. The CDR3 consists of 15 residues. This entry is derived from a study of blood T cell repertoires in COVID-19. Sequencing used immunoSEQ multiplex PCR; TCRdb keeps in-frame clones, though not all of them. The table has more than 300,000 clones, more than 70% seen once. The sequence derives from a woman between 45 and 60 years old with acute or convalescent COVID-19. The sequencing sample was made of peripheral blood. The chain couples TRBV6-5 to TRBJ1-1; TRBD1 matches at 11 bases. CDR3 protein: CASSYWTGGSTEAFF. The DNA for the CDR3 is TGTGCCAGCAGTTACTGGACAGGGGGCTCCACTGAAGCTTTCTTT.